The next 24 T cell receptor beta chains were all read from a single sample in a study of post-analysis software for immune sequencing data. Each TCR beta cDNA library carried unique molecular identifiers. TCRdb called the PCR reads again in MiXCR, with one record for every CDR3 protein. This repertoire shows about 770,000 distinct CDR3 sequences, about 45% found once; its top ten account for 4.9%. General study findings and limits: Higher frequency in patients than in controls was seen for several TRBV segments, with TRBV5-6, TRBV5-1 and TRBV20-1 among them.

The antigens of these receptors remain unknown. The sample consisted of blood. Receptors were obtained from a girl aged 10 to 17 with multiple sclerosis.

The chain recombines TRBV12-3 or TRBV12-4 with TRBJ2-7; D remains unclear. V was shortened by 6 bases and J by 0 bases, with 12 bases between the two germline ends. The CDR3 length is 14 residues. The CDR3 here is CASSTSQNSYEQYF. DNA for the CDR3: TGTGCCAGCAGCACCTCACAGAACTCCTACGAGCAGTACTTC.

This clonotype was seen only a few times. This chain links TRBV20-1 with TRBJ1-2; 10 bases map to TRBD1. The length of the CDR3 is 16 residues. Germline CDR1 reads DFQATT; CDR2 reads SNEGSKA (reference sequence). With V trimmed by 2 bases and J by 7 bases, 13 bases remained unmatched. The CDR3 here is CSARLDGTGDYGGYTF. The DNA for the CDR3 is TGCAGTGCTAGACTCGACGGGACAGGGGACTATGGTGGCTACACCTTC.

The chain has TRBV6-2 or TRBV6-3 and TRBJ1-1; D perhaps matches TRBD1 (5 bases). V was shortened by 7 bases and J by 3 bases, with 27 bases between the two germline ends. Germline CDR1 MNHEY, CDR2 SVGEGT. This CDR3 contains 18 residues. CDR3 coding DNA: TGTGCCAGCAAAATAGGGACCGACCTGGGGGTAATCGACACTGAAGCTTTCTTT. Translated, it gives CASKIGTDLGVIDTEAFF.

This chain uses TRBV4-2 with TRBJ2-1, with 8 bases fitting TRBD2. CDR3 length: 15 amino acids. J lost 3 bases, V lost 4 bases, and 5 bases had no gene match. Germline CDR1 and CDR2: LGHNA and YNFKEQ. The chain's CDR3 is CASSPLRGDYNEQFF. CDR3 DNA: TGTGCCAGCAGCCCCCTGCGGGGGGACTACAATGAGCAGTTCTTC.

The chain links TRBV20-1 to TRBJ2-7; tentatively, D is TRBD2 (5 bases). The end of the DNA is better explained by TRBJ2-5, so the J call may be wrong. The CDR3 covers 13 residues. Germline-derived CDR1 and CDR2 are DFQATT and SNEGSKA (reference sequence). This CDR3 is CSARPPGTETQYF. Here the CDR3 DNA reads TGCAGTGCTAGACCTCCGGGAACAGAGACCCAGTACTTC.

The chain couples TRBV7-9 to TRBJ2-7; D may be TRBD1 (6 bases). Judging by the DNA end, TRBJ2-5 fits better; the J call may be wrong. The CDR3 spans 15 residues. Germline-derived CDR1 and CDR2 are SEHNR and FQNEAQ (reference sequence). CDR3 DNA: TGTGCCAGCAGCGACCGGGACACAGTAAAAGAGACCCAGTACTTC. Encoded protein: CASSDRDTVKETQYF.

The V and J genes are TRBV9 and TRBJ2-1, with D perhaps TRBD1 or TRBD2 (6 bases each). Trimming pared 0 bases from V and 0 bases from J, leaving 7 bases between. There are 15 residues in the CDR3. CDR1 is SGDLS and CDR2 is YYNGEE in the germline V gene. The CDR3 coding sequence is TGTGCCAGCAGCGTAGGGGGGGCCTCCTACAATGAGCAGTTCTTC. As protein: CASSVGGASYNEQFF.

The chain is built from TRBV7-2 and TRBJ2-3, with D perhaps TRBD2 (7 bases). Trimming stripped 6 bases from V and 0 bases from J, with 13 bases between. Germline V gene data show CDR1 as SGHTA and CDR2 as FQGNSA. This CDR3 comprises 15 residues. The CDR3 is CASRYGGASTDTQYF. For the CDR3, the DNA is TGTGCCAGCAGATATGGGGGGGCCAGCACAGATACGCAGTATTTT.

The chain uses TRBV7-9 and TRBJ1-6; no clear D gene. Germline values: CDR1 SEHNR, CDR2 FQNEAQ (reference sequence). This CDR3 spans 16 amino acids. Between the trimmed V and J ends, which lost 2 bases and 4 bases, there was a span of 12 bases. The CDR3 region is CASSLKPPEYNSPLHF. The DNA of the CDR3 is TGTGCCAGCAGCTTAAAACCGCCAGAATATAATTCACCCCTCCACTTT.

This chain connects TRBV4-1 to TRBJ2-7; D call uncertain. CDR3 length: 13 amino acids. The V gene's germline CDR1 is MGHRA and CDR2 YSYEKL. V was shortened by 1 base and J by 3 bases, with 7 bases between the two germline ends. This chain's CDR3 is CASSQGTIYEQYF. The CDR3 DNA reads as TGCGCCAGCAGCCAAGGGACGATCTACGAGCAGTACTTC.

The chain combines TRBV12-3 or TRBV12-4 with TRBJ1-4, with D hard to call. The CDR3 runs to 15 residues. V lost 5 bases and J lost 7, with 17 bases in between. CDR3 nucleotides: TGTGCCAGCAGTCTTCAAAGTGGCGGGAGTGAAAAACTGTTTTTT. This encodes CASSLQSGGSEKLFF.

The V call is TRBV6-6, the J call TRBJ1-1; D call uncertain. The CDR3 loop spans 13 amino acids. With 8 bases removed from V and 3 bases from J, the gap between germline ends came to 13 bases. Germline-derived CDR1 and CDR2 are MNHNY and SVGAGI (reference sequence). The CDR3 loop reads CASPSQKYTEAFF. The CDR3 nucleotides are TGTGCCAGCCCCTCACAGAAATACACTGAAGCTTTCTTT.

This sequence joins TRBV13 and TRBJ2-3, with D uncertain. CDR1 is PRHDT and CDR2 is FYEKMQ in the germline V gene (reference sequence). V lost 4 bases and J lost 2, with 19 bases in between. The CDR3 length is 17 residues. CDR3 sequence (DNA): TGTGCCAGCAGCTCTCGAGCTTGGGCACAGTTCACAGATACGCAGTATTTT. Amino acids: CASSSRAWAQFTDTQYF.

In this sample, this clonotype turned up a few times. The chain is built from TRBV7-6 and TRBJ2-3; D unresolved. This CDR3 has 14 amino acids. From germline, CDR1 is SGHVS and CDR2 FNYEAQ. Trimming shortened V by 7 bases and J by 3 bases, and 14 bases separated the two germline ends. The CDR3 DNA reads as TGTGCCAGCACCGATCCGCCCTCAACAGATACGCAGTATTTT. This gives the protein CASTDPPSTDTQYF.

In this sample, this clonotype turned up a few times. The chain links TRBV20-1 to TRBJ2-7, with TRBD2 as a possible D gene (6 bases). Trimming cost V 6 bases and J 0 bases, with 12 bases left between them. Germline CDR1 is DFQATT and CDR2 is SNEGSKA (reference sequence). There are 13 residues in the CDR3. CDR3 DNA sequence: TGCAGTGCCTGGGGGGTCCCCTCCTACGAGCAGTACTTC. Its translation: CSAWGVPSYEQYF.

The genes are TRBV4-2 and TRBJ2-3; D is unclear. Germline loops: CDR1 LGHNA, CDR2 YNFKEQ. CDR3 size: 17 residues. The V end was cut by 0 bases, the J end by 6 bases, with 19 bases between. The DNA of the CDR3 is TGTGCCAGCAGCCAAGATCCCAGCCTCCAGTTTGCTGATACGCAGTATTTT. Translation: CASSQDPSLQFADTQYF.

This clonotype occurred many times. The V and J genes are TRBV4-3 and TRBJ2-1; 7 positions match TRBD2. The junction had 16 bases not matched to a gene; V was cut back by 2 bases and J by 6 bases. Germline assignment: CDR1 LGHNA and CDR2 YSLEER. This CDR3 comprises 18 residues. CDR3 DNA: TGCGCCAGCAGCCAAAATCCGACGGGGGGACTACTCCTCAATGAGCAGTTCTTC. It translates to CASSQNPTGGLLLNEQFF.

This clonotype came up once. J is TRBJ2-7 and V is TRBV5-1; D ambiguous. Trimming pared 0 bases from V and 2 bases from J, leaving 9 bases between. Looked up from germline, CDR1 is SGHRS and CDR2 is YFSETQ. The length of the CDR3 is 14 residues. The CDR3 nucleotides read TGCGCCAGCAGCTTGGAAAACACAGCCTACGAGCAGTACTTC. It codes for CASSLENTAYEQYF.

This clonotype was seen more than once but under ten times. The V gene is TRBV12-3 or TRBV12-4, the J gene TRBJ2-1; 9 nucleotides match TRBD2. The CDR3 contains 16 residues. With 7 bases clipped from V and 8 bases from J, the junction kept 15 bases outside the gene matches. CDR3 coding DNA: TGTGCCAGCACCCAAGCCGGCGGGAGGGCCGGGGATGAGCAGTTCTTC. Translated: CASTQAGGRAGDEQFF.

This chain connects TRBV7-9 to TRBJ1-2; D may be TRBD1 (6 bases). Per germline, CDR1 SEHNR and CDR2 FQNEAQ (reference sequence). The length of the CDR3 is 14 residues. V was pared by 5 bases and J by 5 bases, with 15 bases between. The CDR3 sequence: CASSAWTVSYGYTF. In DNA form, the CDR3 reads TGTGCCAGCAGCGCCTGGACAGTTTCATATGGCTACACCTTC.

The chain combines TRBV30 with TRBJ1-2; no clear D gene. With 3 bases removed from V and 8 bases from J, the gap between germline ends came to 7 bases. Germline values: CDR1 GTSNPN, CDR2 SVGIG (reference sequence). The CDR3 contains 10 residues. The CDR3 bases are TGTGCCTGGAGGCAGACGGGCTACACCTTC. It encodes CAWRQTGYTF.

The chain employs TRBV6-5 and TRBJ1-2; the D gene is possibly TRBD1 (6 bases). Germline CDR1 and CDR2: MNHEY and SVGAGI. The CDR3 is 15 amino acids. V was clipped by 2 bases and J by 4 bases, with 14 bases between them. The CDR3 sequence: CASSYTRTATYGYTF. The CDR3 coding sequence is TGTGCCAGCAGTTACACAAGGACAGCCACCTATGGCTACACCTTC.

The chain carries TRBV6-6 and TRBJ2-1, with 7 bases matching TRBD2. Germline V gene lookup returns CDR1 MNHNY and CDR2 SVGAGI (reference sequence). The ends lost 8 bases at V and 6 bases at J; junction bases unmatched: 13. The CDR3 sequence is 15 residues long. The CDR3 protein is CASVLRGGSGNEQFF. In DNA form, the CDR3 reads TGTGCCAGCGTATTAAGGGGCGGGAGTGGCAATGAGCAGTTCTTC.

The V call is TRBV29-1, the J call TRBJ2-1; 13 bases agree with TRBD2. This CDR3 is 14 amino acids long. Looked up from germline, CDR1 is SQVTM and CDR2 is ANQGSEA. Losses at the gene ends were 5 bases for V and 5 bases for J; bases not matched to a gene: 3. CDR3 protein: CSVWTSGSHNEQFF. In nucleotides, the CDR3 is TGCAGCGTTTGGACTAGCGGGAGCCACAATGAGCAGTTCTTC.